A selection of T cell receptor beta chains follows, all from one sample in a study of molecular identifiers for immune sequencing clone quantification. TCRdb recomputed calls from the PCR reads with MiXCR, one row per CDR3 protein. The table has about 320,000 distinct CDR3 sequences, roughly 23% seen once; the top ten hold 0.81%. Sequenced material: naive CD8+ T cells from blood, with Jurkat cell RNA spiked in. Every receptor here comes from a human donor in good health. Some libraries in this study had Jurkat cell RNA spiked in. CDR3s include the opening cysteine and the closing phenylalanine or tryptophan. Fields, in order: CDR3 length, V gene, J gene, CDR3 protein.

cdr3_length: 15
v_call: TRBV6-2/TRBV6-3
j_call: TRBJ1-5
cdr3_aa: CASRLDDYSNQPQHF

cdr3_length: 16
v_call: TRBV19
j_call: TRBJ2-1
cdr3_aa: CASSITGGSSYNEQFF

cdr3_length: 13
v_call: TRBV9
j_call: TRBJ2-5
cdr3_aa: CASSSPLKETQYF

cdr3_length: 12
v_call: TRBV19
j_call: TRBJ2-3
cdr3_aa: CASSRLADTQYF

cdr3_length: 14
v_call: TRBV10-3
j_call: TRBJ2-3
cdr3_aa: CAINRGQGADTQYF

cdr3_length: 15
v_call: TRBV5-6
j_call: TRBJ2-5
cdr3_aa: CASSNSLAPPETQYF

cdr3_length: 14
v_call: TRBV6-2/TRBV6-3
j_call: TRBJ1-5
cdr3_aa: CASSYVDSNQPQHF

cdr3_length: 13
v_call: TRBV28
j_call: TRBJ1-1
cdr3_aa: CASTFHPGTEAFF

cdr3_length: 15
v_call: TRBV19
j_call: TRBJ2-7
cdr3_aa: CASSTGQGTDYEQYF

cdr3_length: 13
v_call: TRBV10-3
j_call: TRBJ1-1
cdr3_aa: CAISEYRDTEAFF

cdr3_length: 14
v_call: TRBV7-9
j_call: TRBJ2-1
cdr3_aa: CASTRDSSYNEQFF

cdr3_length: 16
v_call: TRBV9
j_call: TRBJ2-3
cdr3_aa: CASSAGTGGLTDTQYF